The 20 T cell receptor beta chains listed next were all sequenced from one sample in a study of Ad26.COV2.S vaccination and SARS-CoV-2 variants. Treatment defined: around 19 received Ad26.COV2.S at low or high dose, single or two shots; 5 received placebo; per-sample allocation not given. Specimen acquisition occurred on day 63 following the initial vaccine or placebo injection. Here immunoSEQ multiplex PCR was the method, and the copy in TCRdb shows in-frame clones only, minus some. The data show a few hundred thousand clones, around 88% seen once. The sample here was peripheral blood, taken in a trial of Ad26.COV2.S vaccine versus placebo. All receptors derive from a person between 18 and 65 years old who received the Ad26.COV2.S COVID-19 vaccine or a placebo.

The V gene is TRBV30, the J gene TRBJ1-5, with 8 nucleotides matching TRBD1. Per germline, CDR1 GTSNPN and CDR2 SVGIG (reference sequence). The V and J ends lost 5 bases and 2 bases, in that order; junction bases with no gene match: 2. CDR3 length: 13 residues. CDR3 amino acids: CAWGGQGNQPQHF. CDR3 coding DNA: TGTGCCTGGGGGGGACAGGGCAATCAGCCCCAGCATTTT. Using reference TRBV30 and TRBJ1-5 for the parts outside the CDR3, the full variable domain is SQTIHQWPATLVQPVGSPLSLECTVEGTSNPNLYWYRQAAGRGLQLLFYSVGIGQISSEVPQNLSASRPQDRQFILSSKKLLLSDSGFYLCAWGGQGNQPQHFGDGTRLSIL.

CDR3 DNA sequence: TGTGCCAGCAGCTTTAGCGGGAGGAGCACAGATACGCAGTATTTT. Translating it yields CASSFSGRSTDTQYF. The V call is TRBV7-8, the J call TRBJ2-3; 10 nucleotides align to TRBD2. The V and J ends lost 3 bases and 0 bases, in that order; junction bases with no gene match: 0. The CDR3 is made up of 15 amino acids. CDR1 SGHVS and CDR2 FQNEAQ come from the germline V gene.

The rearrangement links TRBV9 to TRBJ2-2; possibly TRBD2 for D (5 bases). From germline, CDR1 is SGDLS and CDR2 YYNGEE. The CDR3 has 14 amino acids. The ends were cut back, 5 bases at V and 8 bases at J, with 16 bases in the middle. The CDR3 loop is CASSAPGIRGELFF. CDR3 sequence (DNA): TGTGCCAGCAGTGCCCCGGGGATTAGGGGGGAGCTGTTTTTT.

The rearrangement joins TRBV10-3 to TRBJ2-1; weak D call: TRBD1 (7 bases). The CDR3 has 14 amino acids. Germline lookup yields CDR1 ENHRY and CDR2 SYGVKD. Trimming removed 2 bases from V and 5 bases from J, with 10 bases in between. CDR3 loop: CAISELRGDNEQFF. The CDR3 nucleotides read TGTGCCATCAGTGAGCTCAGGGGGGACAATGAGCAGTTCTTC.

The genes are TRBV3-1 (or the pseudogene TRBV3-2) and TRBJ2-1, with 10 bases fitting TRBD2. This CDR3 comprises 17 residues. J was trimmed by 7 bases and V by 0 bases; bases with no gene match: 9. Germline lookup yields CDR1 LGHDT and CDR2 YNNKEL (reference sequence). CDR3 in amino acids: CASSQDLAGAQWNEQFF. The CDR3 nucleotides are TGTGCCAGCAGCCAAGATCTAGCGGGAGCGCAATGGAATGAGCAGTTCTTC.

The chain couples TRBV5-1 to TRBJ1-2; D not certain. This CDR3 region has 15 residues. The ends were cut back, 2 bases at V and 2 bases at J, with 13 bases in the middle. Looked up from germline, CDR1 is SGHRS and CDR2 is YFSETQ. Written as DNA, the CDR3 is TGCGCCAGCAGCTTAACGGGCAGGCAGAACTATGGCTACACCTTC. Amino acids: CASSLTGRQNYGYTF.

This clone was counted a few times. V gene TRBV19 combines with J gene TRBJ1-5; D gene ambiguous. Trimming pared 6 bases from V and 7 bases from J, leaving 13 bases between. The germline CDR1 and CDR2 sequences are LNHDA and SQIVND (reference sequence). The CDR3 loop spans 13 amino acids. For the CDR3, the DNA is TGTGCCAGTAGGGGGTCGAAGCCCCAGCCCCAGCATTTT. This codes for CASRGSKPQPQHF.

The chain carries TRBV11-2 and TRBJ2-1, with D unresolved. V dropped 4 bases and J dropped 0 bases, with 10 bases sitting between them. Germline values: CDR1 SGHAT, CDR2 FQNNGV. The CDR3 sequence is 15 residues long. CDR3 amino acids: CASSSSPASYNEQFF. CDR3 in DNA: TGTGCCAGCAGCTCCTCCCCTGCCTCCTACAATGAGCAGTTCTTC.

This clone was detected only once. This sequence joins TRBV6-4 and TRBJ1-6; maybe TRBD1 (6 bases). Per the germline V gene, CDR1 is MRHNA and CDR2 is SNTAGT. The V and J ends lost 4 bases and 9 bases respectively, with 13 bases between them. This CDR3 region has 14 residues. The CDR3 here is CASSAGDRGSPLHF. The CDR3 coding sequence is TGTGCCAGCAGTGCAGGGGATCGAGGTTCACCCCTCCACTTT.

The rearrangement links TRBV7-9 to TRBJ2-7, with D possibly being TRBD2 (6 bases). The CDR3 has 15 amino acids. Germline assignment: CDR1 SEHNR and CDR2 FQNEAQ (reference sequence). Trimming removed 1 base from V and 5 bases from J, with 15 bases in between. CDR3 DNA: TGTGCCAGCAGCTTAGGGGCGCAGGGAGGACACGAGCAGTACTTC. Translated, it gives CASSLGAQGGHEQYF.

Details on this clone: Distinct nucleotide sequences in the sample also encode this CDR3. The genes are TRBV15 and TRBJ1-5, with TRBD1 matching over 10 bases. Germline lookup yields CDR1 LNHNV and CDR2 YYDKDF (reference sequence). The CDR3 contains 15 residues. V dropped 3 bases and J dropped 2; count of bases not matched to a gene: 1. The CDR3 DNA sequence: TGTGCCACCAGCAGGGGGACAGGGGGCAATCAGCCCCAGCATTTT. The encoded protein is CATSRGTGGNQPQHF.

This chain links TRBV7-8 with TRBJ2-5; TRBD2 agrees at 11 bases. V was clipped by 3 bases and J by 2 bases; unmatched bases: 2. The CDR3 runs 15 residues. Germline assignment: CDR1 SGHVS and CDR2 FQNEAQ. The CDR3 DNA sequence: TGTGCCAGCAGCTTGGGACTAGCGGAGCAAGAGACCCAGTACTTC. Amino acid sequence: CASSLGLAEQETQYF.

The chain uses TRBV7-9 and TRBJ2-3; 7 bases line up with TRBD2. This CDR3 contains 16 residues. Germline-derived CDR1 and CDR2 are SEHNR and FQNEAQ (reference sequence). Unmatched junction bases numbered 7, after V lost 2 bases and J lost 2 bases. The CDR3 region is CASSLTGGGNTDTQYF. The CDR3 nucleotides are TGTGCCAGCAGCTTAACCGGCGGGGGTAACACAGATACGCAGTATTTT.

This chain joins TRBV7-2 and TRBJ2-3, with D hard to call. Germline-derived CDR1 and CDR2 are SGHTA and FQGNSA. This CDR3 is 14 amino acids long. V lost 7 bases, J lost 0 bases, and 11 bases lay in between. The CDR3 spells CASTRFPSTDTQYF. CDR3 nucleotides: TGTGCCAGCACTCGATTCCCTAGCACAGATACGCAGTATTTT. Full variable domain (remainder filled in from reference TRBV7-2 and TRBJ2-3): GAGVSQSPSNKVTEKGKDVELRCDPISGHTALYWYRQSLGQGLEFLIYFQGNSAPDKSGLPSDRFSAERTGGSVSTLTIQRTQQEDSAVYLCASTRFPSTDTQYFGPGTRLTVL.

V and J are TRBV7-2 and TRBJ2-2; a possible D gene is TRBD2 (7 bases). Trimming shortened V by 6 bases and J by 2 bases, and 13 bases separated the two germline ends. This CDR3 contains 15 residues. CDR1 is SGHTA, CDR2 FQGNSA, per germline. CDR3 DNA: TGTGCCAGCAGGCGCGGGGGCCCTAACACCGGGGAGCTGTTTTTT. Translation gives CASRRGGPNTGELFF.

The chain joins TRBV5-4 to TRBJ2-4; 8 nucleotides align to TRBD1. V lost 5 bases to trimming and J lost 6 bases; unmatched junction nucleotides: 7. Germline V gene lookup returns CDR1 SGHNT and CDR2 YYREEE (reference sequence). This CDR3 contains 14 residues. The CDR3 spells CASSLRQGRNIQYF. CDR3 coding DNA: TGTGCCAGCAGTCTCCGACAGGGGAGAAACATTCAGTACTTC.

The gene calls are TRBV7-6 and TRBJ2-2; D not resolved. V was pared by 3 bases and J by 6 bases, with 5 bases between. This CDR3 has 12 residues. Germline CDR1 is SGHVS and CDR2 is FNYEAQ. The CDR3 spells CASSFAAGELFF. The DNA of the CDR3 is TGTGCCAGCAGCTTCGCGGCCGGGGAGCTGTTTTTT.

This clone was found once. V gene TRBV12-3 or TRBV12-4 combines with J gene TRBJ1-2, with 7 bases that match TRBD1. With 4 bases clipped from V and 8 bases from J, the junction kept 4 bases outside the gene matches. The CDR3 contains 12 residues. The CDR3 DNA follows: TGTGCCAGCAGTTACAGGGGTCAGGGCTACACCTTC. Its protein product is CASSYRGQGYTF.

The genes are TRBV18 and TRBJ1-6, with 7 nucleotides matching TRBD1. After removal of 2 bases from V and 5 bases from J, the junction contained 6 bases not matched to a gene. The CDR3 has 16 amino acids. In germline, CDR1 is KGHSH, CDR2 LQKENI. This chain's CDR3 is CASSPTSGQNNSPLHF. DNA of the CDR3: TGTGCCAGCTCACCAACATCGGGACAGAATAATTCACCCCTCCACTTT. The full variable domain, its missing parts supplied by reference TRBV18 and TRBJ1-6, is NAGVMQNPRHLVRRRGQEARLRCSPMKGHSHVYWYRQLPEEGLKFMVYLQKENIIDESGMPKERFSAEFPKEGPSILRIQQVVRGDSAAYFCASSPTSGQNNSPLHFGNGTRLTVT.

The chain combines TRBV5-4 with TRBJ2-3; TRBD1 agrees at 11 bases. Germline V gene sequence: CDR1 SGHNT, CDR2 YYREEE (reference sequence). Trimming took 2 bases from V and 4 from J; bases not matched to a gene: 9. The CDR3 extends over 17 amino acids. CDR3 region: CASSFSFPGQGADTQYF. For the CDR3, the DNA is TGTGCCAGCAGCTTCTCGTTCCCGGGACAGGGGGCAGATACGCAGTATTTT.